The TCR beta chain described here comes from a study of CD39 and CD103 CD8 tumor-infiltrating T cells (dated by TCRdb to about 2018). About the full investigation: Repertoire comparisons were shown for an HPV-positive HNSCC, an HPV-negative HNSCC, an ovarian cancer and a melanoma patient. Deep sequencing of TCRbeta CDR3 was used to compare the repertoires of CD8 TIL subsets, defined by CD103 and CD39, with those of peripheral memory CD8 T cells. Results the study describes overall, beyond this receptor: DP TIL clonotypes were rarely detected in blood or uninvolved lymph node, whereas DN TIL clonotypes were found to largely overlap with peripheral memory CD8 repertoires. Compared with DN and SP CD8 TILs and with blood memory CD8 T cells, DP CD8 TILs appeared more oligoclonal, with the top 30 clonotypes covering roughly 55-90%.

Patients were not receiving therapy at sample collection, though earlier treatments ranged from chemotherapy, radiotherapy, surgery and immunotherapy to none. After thawing, cells were enriched for T lymphocytes using a negative-selection kit, with EpCAM beads added for tumor-infiltrating lymphocytes. CD8 TIL subsets were FACS-sorted as CD3+CD4-CD8+CD45RA- cells split by CD39 and CD103 expression into DN, SP and DP. Tumor specimens were minced, digested for 1 h with hyaluronidase, collagenase and DNase, filtered, enriched by Ficoll and cryopreserved. Populations were sorted on a FACSAria II to around 99% purity, and cell pellets were frozen without culture for TCR sequencing. From roughly 10,000 to 100,000 sorted cells per subset, genomic DNA was extracted using the DNeasy Blood and Tissue Kit. TCRbeta V-J or V-D-J regions were sequenced and mapped by the immunoSEQ service, with coverage above 10x per sample. The study's own analysis went as follows. The analysis included only productive rearrangements exported from the immunoSEQ Analyzer platform, and clonality was assessed using the 500 most abundant clones. Repertoire overlap between populations was quantified with the Morisita-Horn similarity index and the Jaccard index. In 5 to 7 cancer patients, Morisita-Horn similarity was measured between the TCR repertoires of CD8 T-cell subsets. Held by TCRdb, this immuneACCESS table contains in-frame sequences only and omits some clones. Under half of the omission traces to an unresolved V gene where checked; the cause of the rest is unknown. That table furnishes V, J and clone size, whereas the DNA furnished D and trimming. This sample lists about 570 clones; 65% to 70% were detected once. The top ten clonotypes cover about a third of the sample.

Trimming takes 2 bases off V and 0 bases off J; junction bases not matched to a gene: 7. The CDR3 covers 17 residues, taking in both the cysteine and the phenylalanine. The sequence is cut down to CDR3 DNA, 51 bases in frame from base 1. CDR1 and CDR2, looked up from the germline V gene, are SGHAT and FQNNGV. To note about this clone: Its cognate antigen has yet to be identified. Base qualities were left out, and no much larger clone turns up one base away.

This clonotype was obtained from a human donor with ovarian cancer. Sequenced: CD39- CD103+ CD8+ T cells sorted from the tumor. Reading the label with the study, this specimen's cell subset or site is: CD103+CD39- single-positive CD45RA- CD8 T cells. Recombination joined TRBV11-2 with TRBJ2-1, with 7 bases matching TRBD1. CDR3 loop: CASSLNVGGSSYNEQFF. The bases are TGTGCCAGCAGCTTAAACGTAGGGGGCAGCTCCTACAATGAGCAGTTCTTC.